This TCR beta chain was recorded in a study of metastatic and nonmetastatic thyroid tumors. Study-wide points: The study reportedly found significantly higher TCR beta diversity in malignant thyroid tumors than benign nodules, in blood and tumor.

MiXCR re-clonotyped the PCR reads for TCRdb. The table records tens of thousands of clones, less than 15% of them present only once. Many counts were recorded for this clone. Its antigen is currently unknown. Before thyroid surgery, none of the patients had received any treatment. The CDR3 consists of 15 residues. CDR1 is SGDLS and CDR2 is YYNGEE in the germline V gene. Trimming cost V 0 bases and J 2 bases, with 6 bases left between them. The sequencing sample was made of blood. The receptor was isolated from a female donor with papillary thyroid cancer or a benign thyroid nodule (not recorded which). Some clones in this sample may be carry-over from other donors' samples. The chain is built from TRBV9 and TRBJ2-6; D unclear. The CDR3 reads CASSVGGAGANVLTF. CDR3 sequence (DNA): TGTGCCAGCAGCGTAGGGGGTGCTGGGGCCAACGTCCTGACTTTC.